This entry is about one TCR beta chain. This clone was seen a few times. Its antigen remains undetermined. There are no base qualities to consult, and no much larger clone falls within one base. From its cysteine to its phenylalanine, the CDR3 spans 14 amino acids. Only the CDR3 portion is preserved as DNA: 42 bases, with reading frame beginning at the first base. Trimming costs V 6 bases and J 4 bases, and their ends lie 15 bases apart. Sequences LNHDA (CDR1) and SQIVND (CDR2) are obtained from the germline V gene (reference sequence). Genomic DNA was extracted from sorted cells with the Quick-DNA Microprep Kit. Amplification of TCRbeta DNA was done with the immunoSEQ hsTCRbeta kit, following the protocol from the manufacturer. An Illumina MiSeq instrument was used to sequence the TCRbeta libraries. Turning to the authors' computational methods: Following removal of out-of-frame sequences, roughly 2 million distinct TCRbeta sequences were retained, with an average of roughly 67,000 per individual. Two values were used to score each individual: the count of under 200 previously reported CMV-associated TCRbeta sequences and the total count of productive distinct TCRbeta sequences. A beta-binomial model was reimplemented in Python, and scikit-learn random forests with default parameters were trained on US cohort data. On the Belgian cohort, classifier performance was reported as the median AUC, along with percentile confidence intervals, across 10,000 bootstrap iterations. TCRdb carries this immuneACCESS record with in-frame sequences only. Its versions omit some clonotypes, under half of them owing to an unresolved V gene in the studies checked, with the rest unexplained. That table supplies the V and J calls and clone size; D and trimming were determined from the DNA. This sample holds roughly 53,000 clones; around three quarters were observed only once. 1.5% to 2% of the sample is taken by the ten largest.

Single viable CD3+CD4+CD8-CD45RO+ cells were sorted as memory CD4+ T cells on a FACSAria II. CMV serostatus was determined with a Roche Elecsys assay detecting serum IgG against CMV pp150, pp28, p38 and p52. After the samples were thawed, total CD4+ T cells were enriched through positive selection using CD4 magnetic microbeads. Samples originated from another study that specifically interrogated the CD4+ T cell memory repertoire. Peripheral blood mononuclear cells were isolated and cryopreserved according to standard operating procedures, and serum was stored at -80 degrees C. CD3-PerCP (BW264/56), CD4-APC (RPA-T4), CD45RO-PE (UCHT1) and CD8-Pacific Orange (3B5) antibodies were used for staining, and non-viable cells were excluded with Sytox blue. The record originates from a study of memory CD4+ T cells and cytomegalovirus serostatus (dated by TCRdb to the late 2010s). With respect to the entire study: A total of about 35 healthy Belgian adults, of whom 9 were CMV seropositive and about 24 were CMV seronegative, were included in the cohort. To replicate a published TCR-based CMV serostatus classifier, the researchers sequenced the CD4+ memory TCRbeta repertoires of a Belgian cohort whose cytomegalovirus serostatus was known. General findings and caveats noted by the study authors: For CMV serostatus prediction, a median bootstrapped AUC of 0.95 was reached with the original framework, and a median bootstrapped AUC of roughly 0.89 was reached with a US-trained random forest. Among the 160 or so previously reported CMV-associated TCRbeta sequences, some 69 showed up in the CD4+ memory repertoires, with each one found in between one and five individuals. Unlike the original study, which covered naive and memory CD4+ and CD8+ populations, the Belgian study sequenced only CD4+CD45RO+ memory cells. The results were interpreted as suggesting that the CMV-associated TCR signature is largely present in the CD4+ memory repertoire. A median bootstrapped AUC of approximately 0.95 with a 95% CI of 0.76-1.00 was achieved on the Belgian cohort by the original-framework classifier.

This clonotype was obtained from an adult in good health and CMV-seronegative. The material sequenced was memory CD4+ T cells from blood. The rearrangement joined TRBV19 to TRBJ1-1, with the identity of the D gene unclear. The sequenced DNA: TGTGCCAGTAGCGGGTTAGGGTTTGCCACTGAAGCTTTCTTT. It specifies CASSGLGFATEAFF.